This T cell receptor (beta chain) is from a study of OX40 agonist ivuxolimab in advanced cancers. Whole-study context: Enrollees could have had prior anti-PD-1, anti-PD-L1 or anti-CTLA-4 therapy, which roughly 40% had received.

Blood specimens came from baseline, cycle 4 day 1, and cycle 7 day 1. CDR1 and CDR2 from the germline V gene are MNHEY and SMNVEV (reference sequence). Losses at the gene ends were 5 bases for V and 12 bases for J; bases not matched to a gene: 13. The CDR3 length is 13 residues. This table comes from immunoSEQ multiplex PCR, and its TCRdb copy is limited to in-frame clones, with some not included. This table has some 100,000 clones, roughly nine tenths appearing once. Turning to this clone: No antigen is known for it.

Study-wide results and caveats: Doses of 0.1 to 3.0 mg/kg were accompanied by clonal expansion of CD4+ and CD8+ blood T cells by week 6. Also present in some nonresponders was a low level of normalized T-cell clonal expansion.

V gene TRBV27 combines with J gene TRBJ2-7; 7 bases fit TRBD1. The TCR sequence derives from an adult with an advanced solid tumor such as melanoma, head and neck, liver or kidney cancer. The sequences come from CD4+ or CD8+ T cells sorted from blood, collected in a trial of the OX40 agonist ivuxolimab. CDR3 DNA: TGTGCCAGCAGTCCAAGACCCCAGGGGGAGTTGTACTTC. Amino acid sequence: CASSPRPQGELYF.